Presented here are 25 T cell receptor beta chains from one specimen sequenced in a study of chemoradiotherapy in HPV16-positive cancers. Sequencing was performed with immunoSEQ multiplex PCR; in TCRdb, only in-frame clones are kept and a portion is missing. The table lists approximately 600 clones, 80% of them singletons. This sample comprised tumor tissue, obtained from a patient who underwent chemoradiotherapy. The receptors derive from a human donor with HPV-associated anogenital cancer.

V and J are TRBV27 and TRBJ1-2; D perhaps matches TRBD1 (5 bases). The CDR3 consists of 18 residues. The V and J ends lost 8 bases and 3 bases respectively, with 28 bases between them. Germline values: CDR1 MNHEY, CDR2 SMNVEV (reference sequence). CDR3: CASVTRDGTARLDYGYTF. As DNA, the CDR3 is TGTGCCAGCGTCACTCGGGACGGTACAGCCCGATTGGACTATGGCTACACCTTC.

This clone appeared a single time. The rearrangement joins TRBV5-8 to TRBJ2-7, with D perhaps TRBD2 (5 bases). CDR3 length: 13 amino acids. The germline gives CDR1 SGHTS, CDR2 YDEGEE. V dropped 4 bases and J dropped 3 bases, with 11 bases sitting between them. CDR3 sequence: CASSHGRGYEQYF. The CDR3, as DNA: TGTGCCAGCAGCCACGGACGGGGCTACGAGCAGTACTTC. The entire variable domain, with the rest obtained from reference TRBV5-8 and TRBJ2-7, is as follows: EAGVTQSPTHLIKTRGQQATLRCSPISGHTSVYWYQQALGLGLQFLLWYDEGEERNRGNFPPRFSGRQFPNYSSELNVNALELEDSALYLCASSHGRGYEQYFGPGTRLTVT.

In this sample, this clone turned up a few times. V usage is TRBV4-1 and J usage is TRBJ2-5; TRBD2 matches 11 bases. The germline gives CDR1 MGHRA, CDR2 YSYEKL. The CDR3 has 18 residues. V dropped 0 bases and J dropped 5; count of bases not matched to a gene: 11. The CDR3 loop is CASSQEAGSGGAGETQYF. The CDR3 nucleotides are TGCGCCAGCAGCCAAGAGGCGGGTAGCGGGGGGGCCGGTGAGACCCAGTACTTC.

The chain couples TRBV11-2 to TRBJ2-4, with 12 bases matching TRBD2. V shed 1 base, J shed 1 base, and the junction held 5 bases outside the gene matches. Germline V gene lookup returns CDR1 SGHAT and CDR2 FQNNGV. The CDR3 consists of 18 residues. The CDR3 sequence: CASSLGLAGGVAKNIQYF. CDR3 nucleotides: TGTGCCAGCAGCTTAGGTCTAGCGGGGGGGGTCGCCAAAAACATTCAGTACTTC.

A remark on this clone: The same CDR3 also results from other DNA sequences found in this sample. The rearrangement links TRBV2 to TRBJ2-7; TRBD1 might be the D (6 bases). Trimming left V 2 bases short and J 4 bases short, with 6 bases between. CDR1 and CDR2 (germline): SNHLY, FYNNEI. The CDR3 contains 12 residues. CDR3 amino acids: CASSERGYEQYF. The DNA for the CDR3 is TGTGCCAGCAGTGAAAGGGGGTACGAGCAGTACTTC. The full variable domain, its missing parts supplied by reference TRBV2 and TRBJ2-7, is EPEVTQTPSHQVTQMGQEVILRCVPISNHLYFYWYRQILGQKVEFLVSFYNNEISEKSEIFDDQFSVERPDGSNFTLKIRSTKLEDSAMYFCASSERGYEQYFGPGTRLTVT.

CDR3 sequence reads: CASSGFSGELFF. CDR3 in DNA: TGTGCCAGTAGCGGGTTTTCCGGGGAGCTGTTTTTT. The chain couples TRBV19 to TRBJ2-2, with D uncertain. From germline, CDR1 is LNHDA and CDR2 SQIVND (reference sequence). Trimming removed 6 bases at V and 6 bases at J, with 8 bases between. CDR3 size: 12 residues.

The chain uses TRBV2 and TRBJ2-5; the D gene is possibly TRBD2 (5 bases). V lost 8 bases and J lost 5, with 9 bases in between. Per the germline V gene, CDR1 is SNHLY and CDR2 is FYNNEI. The CDR3 spans 11 residues. CDR3 region: CASSWRETQYF. The CDR3, as DNA: TGTGCCAGCTCTTGGAGGGAGACCCAGTACTTC.

This clone has only a few counts. The chain combines TRBV5-8 with TRBJ2-5, with D uncertain. The V gene's germline CDR1 is SGHTS and CDR2 YDEGEE. This CDR3 has 13 residues. The V end lost 0 bases, the J end lost 5 bases, and 8 bases lay between the germline ends. CDR3 loop: CASSLAQWETQYF. The CDR3 DNA is TGTGCCAGCAGCTTGGCGCAGTGGGAGACCCAGTACTTC.

V and J are TRBV19 and TRBJ2-1; D perhaps matches TRBD2 (6 bases). CDR3 size: 13 residues. The ends were cut back, 3 bases at V and 9 bases at J, with 12 bases in the middle. CDR1 is LNHDA, CDR2 SQIVND, per germline (reference sequence). CDR3 sequence: CASSMAGSGEQFF. CDR3 coding DNA: TGTGCCAGTAGTATGGCGGGGTCGGGTGAGCAGTTCTTC.

This chain uses TRBV6-5 with TRBJ2-3, with 7 bases aligning to TRBD1. The CDR3 spans 15 residues. Germline-derived CDR1 and CDR2 are MNHEY and SVGAGI. V lost 6 bases to trimming and J lost 0 bases; unmatched junction nucleotides: 6. The CDR3: CASRRPTGSTDTQYF. The CDR3 region has the DNA TGTGCCAGCAGGCGCCCGACAGGGAGCACAGATACGCAGTATTTT.

The chain links TRBV19 to TRBJ2-5; D is unresolved. Germline V lookup: CDR1 LNHDA, CDR2 SQIVND (reference sequence). V was cut by 3 bases and J by 2 bases, with 7 bases left in between. The CDR3 totals 13 residues. The CDR3 region is CASSIMLQETQYF. The CDR3, as DNA: TGTGCCAGTAGTATTATGCTACAAGAGACCCAGTACTTC.

This chain uses TRBV15 with TRBJ1-2; D call uncertain. Germline lookup yields CDR1 LNHNV and CDR2 YYDKDF (reference sequence). The V and J ends lost 5 bases and 4 bases respectively, with 20 bases between them. The CDR3 spans 16 residues. The CDR3 bases are TGTGCCACCAGCTTGAACCGGTGTGGAAAGACCTATGGCTACACCTTC. This sequence encodes CATSLNRCGKTYGYTF.

The chain uses TRBV4-1 and TRBJ2-7; TRBD2 agrees at 7 bases. CDR1 and CDR2 (germline): MGHRA, YSYEKL. V dropped 1 base and J dropped 5; count of bases not matched to a gene: 14. The CDR3 totals 17 residues. The CDR3 DNA reads TGCGCCAGCAGCCAAGGCCCAGGTGCGGGGGACCGTAACGAGCAGTACTTC. As protein: CASSQGPGAGDRNEQYF.

V usage is TRBV19 and J usage is TRBJ2-4; 13 bases map to TRBD2. The V gene end was trimmed by 3 bases and the J gene end by 6 bases; junction bases not matched to a gene: 8. The germline V gene has CDR1 LNHDA and CDR2 SQIVND (reference sequence). This CDR3 has 17 amino acids. The CDR3 here is CASSILGLAGVGNIQYF. The CDR3 DNA reads TGTGCCAGTAGTATTTTAGGACTAGCGGGAGTTGGAAACATTCAGTACTTC.

V usage is TRBV7-2 and J usage is TRBJ1-6, with D tentatively TRBD1 (6 bases). V dropped 1 base and J dropped 10 bases, with 14 bases sitting between them. The CDR3 is made up of 15 amino acids. Germline V CDR1 and CDR2: SGHTA, FQGNSA. CDR3 nucleotides: TGTGCCAGCAGCTTAGAGTCGGCCAGGGGATCACCCCTCCACTTT. As protein: CASSLESARGSPLHF.

The rearrangement joins TRBV5-1 to TRBJ2-7; TRBD2 might be the D (6 bases). CDR1 and CDR2 from the germline V gene are SGHRS and YFSETQ. V was shortened by 0 bases and J by 5 bases, with 15 bases between the two germline ends. The CDR3 covers 15 residues. CDR3 DNA: TGCGCCAGCAGCTTGGTCGGGAGTCCCGAAAACGAGCAGTACTTC. Its translation is CASSLVGSPENEQYF.

The rearrangement uses TRBV5-1 and TRBJ1-5; 7 positions agree with TRBD1. Germline-derived CDR1 and CDR2 are SGHRS and YFSETQ. The trim removed 0 bases at V and 5 bases at J, leaving 5 bases unmatched. This CDR3 has 15 amino acids. The chain's CDR3 is CASSLGEGAYQPQHF. The CDR3 coding sequence is TGCGCCAGCAGCTTGGGTGAGGGGGCGTATCAGCCCCAGCATTTT.

V usage is TRBV7-2 and J usage is TRBJ2-1; a weak D match, TRBD1 (6 bases). Germline V gene sequence: CDR1 SGHTA, CDR2 FQGNSA. This CDR3 is built from 14 residues. V lost 6 bases to trimming and J lost 12 bases, with 21 bases between them. The CDR3 here is CASSSLSGAIGQFF. CDR3 bases: TGTGCCAGCAGTTCTTTATCAGGGGCAATAGGGCAGTTCTTC.

This clone is hyperexpanded (1% or more). The chain is built from TRBV30 and TRBJ2-7; D may be TRBD2 (7 bases). The CDR3 spans 12 residues. Germline assignment: CDR1 GTSNPN and CDR2 SVGIG (reference sequence). The V and J ends lost 3 bases and 4 bases respectively, with 10 bases between them. CDR3 sequence reads: CAWRRGGYEQYF. The CDR3 nucleotides read TGTGCCTGGAGAAGGGGGGGGTACGAGCAGTACTTC.

V and J are TRBV18 and TRBJ1-1; 7 bases are shared with TRBD1. This CDR3 has 15 residues. From germline, CDR1 is KGHSH and CDR2 LQKENI. With 6 bases clipped from V and 5 bases from J, the junction kept 12 bases outside the gene matches. The CDR3 is CASSPRGGDRTEAFF. The CDR3 DNA sequence: TGTGCCAGCTCCCCCAGGGGGGGCGATCGGACTGAAGCTTTCTTT.

Points on this clone: Other DNA sequences from this sample encode an identical CDR3 as well. In DNA, the CDR3 is TGTGCCAGCAGTGTCCGGGAGACCCAGTACTTC. As protein: CASSVRETQYF. The chain combines TRBV2 with TRBJ2-5; D is uncertain. CDR1 and CDR2 from the germline V gene are SNHLY and FYNNEI. Trimming took 4 bases from V and 5 from J, leaving 5 bases between them. This CDR3 spans 11 amino acids.

This chain connects TRBV5-1 to TRBJ2-7, with D possibly TRBD1 on 6 matching bases. The CDR3 runs 14 residues. The ends were cut back, 4 bases at V and 6 bases at J, with 17 bases in the middle. CDR1 is SGHRS, CDR2 YFSETQ, per germline. The CDR3 loop is CASSEQGRGGEQYF. In nucleotides, the CDR3 is TGCGCCAGCAGCGAACAGGGTCGTGGAGGCGAGCAGTACTTC.

The rearrangement links TRBV11-2 to TRBJ1-5; D ambiguous. The CDR3 covers 13 residues. CDR1 and CDR2 (germline): SGHAT, FQNNGV. Deletions cut 1 base from V and 4 bases from J, with 5 bases between. The CDR3 sequence is CASSLGENQPQHF. In DNA, the CDR3 is TGTGCCAGCAGCTTAGGGGAAAATCAGCCCCAGCATTTT.

The rearrangement joins TRBV5-8 to TRBJ1-6, with 8 bases identical to TRBD1. V lost 3 bases, J lost 6 bases, and 2 bases stayed unmatched. The CDR3 is 14 amino acids. CDR1 SGHTS and CDR2 YDEGEE come from the germline V gene. The CDR3 DNA reads as TGTGCCAGCAGCTCCGGACAGGGTAATTCACCCCTCCACTTT. This sequence encodes CASSSGQGNSPLHF.

This chain joins TRBV23-1 and TRBJ2-1, with D uncertain. TRBV23-1 is assigned to the ORF class and has an uncertain function. CDR3 length equals 12 residues. V lost 6 bases and J 5 bases, leaving 8 bases between the germline ends. CDR3 bases: TGCGCCAGCAGGCTCCCTAACAATGAGCAGTTCTTC. Protein: CASRLPNNEQFF.